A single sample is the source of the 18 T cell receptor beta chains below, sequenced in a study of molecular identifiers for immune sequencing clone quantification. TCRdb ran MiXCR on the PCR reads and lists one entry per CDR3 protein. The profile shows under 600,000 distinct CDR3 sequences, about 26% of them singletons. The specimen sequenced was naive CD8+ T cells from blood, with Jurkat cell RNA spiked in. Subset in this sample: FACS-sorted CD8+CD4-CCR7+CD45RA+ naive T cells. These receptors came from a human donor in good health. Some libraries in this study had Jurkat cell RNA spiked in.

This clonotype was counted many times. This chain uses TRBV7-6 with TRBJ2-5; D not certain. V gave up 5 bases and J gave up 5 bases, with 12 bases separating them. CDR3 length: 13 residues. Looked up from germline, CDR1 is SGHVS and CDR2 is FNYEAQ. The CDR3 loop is CASSLGGPETQYF. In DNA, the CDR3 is TGTGCCAGCAGCCTAGGTGGGCCCGAGACCCAGTACTTC.

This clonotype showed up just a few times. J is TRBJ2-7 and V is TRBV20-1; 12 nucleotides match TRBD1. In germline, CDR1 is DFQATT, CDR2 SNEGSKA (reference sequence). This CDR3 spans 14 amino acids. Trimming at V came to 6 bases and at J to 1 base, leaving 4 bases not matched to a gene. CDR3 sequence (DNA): TGCAGTGCCGTGGGACAGGGGGCTTCCTACGAGCAGTACTTC. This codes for CSAVGQGASYEQYF.

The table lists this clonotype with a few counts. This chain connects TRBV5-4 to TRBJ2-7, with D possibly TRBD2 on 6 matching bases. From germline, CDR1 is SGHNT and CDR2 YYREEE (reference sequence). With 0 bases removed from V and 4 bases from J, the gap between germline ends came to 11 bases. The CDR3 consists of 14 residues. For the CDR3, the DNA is TGTGCCAGCAGCTTGGCGGGAGTGGTATACGAGCAGTACTTC. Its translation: CASSLAGVVYEQYF.

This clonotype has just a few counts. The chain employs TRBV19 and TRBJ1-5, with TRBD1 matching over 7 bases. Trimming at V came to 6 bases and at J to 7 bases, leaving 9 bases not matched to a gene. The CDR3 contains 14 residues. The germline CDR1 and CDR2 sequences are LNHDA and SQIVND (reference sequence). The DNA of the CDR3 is TGTGCCAGTAGGACAGGGAGCCTCGGACAGCCCCAGCATTTT. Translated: CASRTGSLGQPQHF. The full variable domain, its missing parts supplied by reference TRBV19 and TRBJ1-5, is DGGITQSPKYLFRKEGQNVTLSCEQNLNHDAMYWYRQDPGQGLRLIYYSQIVNDFQKGDIAEGYSVSREKKESFPLTVTSAQKNPTAFYLCASRTGSLGQPQHFGDGTRLSIL.

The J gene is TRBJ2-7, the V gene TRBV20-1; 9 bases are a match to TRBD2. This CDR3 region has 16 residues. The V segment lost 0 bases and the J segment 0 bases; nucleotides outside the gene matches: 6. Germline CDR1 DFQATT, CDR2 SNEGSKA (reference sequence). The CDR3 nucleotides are TGCAGTGCTAGAGATTTAGCGGGAGCCAACTCCTACGAGCAGTACTTC. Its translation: CSARDLAGANSYEQYF.

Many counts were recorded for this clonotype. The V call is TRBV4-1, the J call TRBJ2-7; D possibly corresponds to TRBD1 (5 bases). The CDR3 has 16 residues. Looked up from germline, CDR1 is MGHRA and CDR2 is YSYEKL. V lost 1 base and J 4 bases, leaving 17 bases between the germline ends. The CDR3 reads CASSQGRATDLYEQYF. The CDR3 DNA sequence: TGCGCCAGCAGCCAAGGTAGAGCGACAGACCTTTACGAGCAGTACTTC.

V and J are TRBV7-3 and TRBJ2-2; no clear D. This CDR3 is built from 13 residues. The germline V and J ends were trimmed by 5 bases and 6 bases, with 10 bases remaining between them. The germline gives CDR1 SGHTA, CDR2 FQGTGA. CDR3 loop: CASSLLDSGELFF. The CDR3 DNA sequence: TGTGCCAGCAGCCTACTCGACTCCGGGGAGCTGTTTTTT.

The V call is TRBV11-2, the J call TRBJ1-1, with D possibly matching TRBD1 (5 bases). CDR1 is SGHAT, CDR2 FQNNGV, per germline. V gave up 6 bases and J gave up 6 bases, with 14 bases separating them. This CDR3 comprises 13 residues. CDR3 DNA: TGTGCCAGCAGAATCCTCGGGGGGGCTGAAGCTTTCTTT. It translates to CASRILGGAEAFF.

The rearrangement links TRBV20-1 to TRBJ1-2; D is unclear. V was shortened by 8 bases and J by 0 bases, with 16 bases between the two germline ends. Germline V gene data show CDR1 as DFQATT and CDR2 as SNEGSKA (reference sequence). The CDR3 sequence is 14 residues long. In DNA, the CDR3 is TGCAGTACCCCGGTCTTCAGGTCTAACTATGGCTACACCTTC. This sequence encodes CSTPVFRSNYGYTF.

CDR3 region: CASSYRGPGTDTQYF. CDR3 coding DNA: TGTGCCAGCAGTTACAGGGGGCCTGGGACAGATACGCAGTATTTT. The rearrangement links TRBV5-5 to TRBJ2-3, with TRBD1 matching over 9 bases. Losses at the gene ends were 5 bases for V and 3 bases for J; bases not matched to a gene: 7. Germline V gene sequence: CDR1 SGHKS, CDR2 YYEKEE (reference sequence). The CDR3 spans 15 residues.

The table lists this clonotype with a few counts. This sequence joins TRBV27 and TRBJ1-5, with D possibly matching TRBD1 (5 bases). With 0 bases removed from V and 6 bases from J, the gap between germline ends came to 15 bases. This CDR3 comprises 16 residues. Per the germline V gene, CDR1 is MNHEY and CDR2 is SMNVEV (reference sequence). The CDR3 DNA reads TGTGCCAGCAGTTTATCGGGTGGGGGGTCCAGTCAGCCCCAGCATTTT. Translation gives CASSLSGGGSSQPQHF.

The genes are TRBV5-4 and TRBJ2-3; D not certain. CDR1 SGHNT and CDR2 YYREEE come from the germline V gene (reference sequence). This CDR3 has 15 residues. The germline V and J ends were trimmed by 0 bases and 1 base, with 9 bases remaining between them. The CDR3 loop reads CASSLGVGGTDTQYF. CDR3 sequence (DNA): TGTGCCAGCAGCTTGGGGGTTGGAGGCACAGATACGCAGTATTTT.

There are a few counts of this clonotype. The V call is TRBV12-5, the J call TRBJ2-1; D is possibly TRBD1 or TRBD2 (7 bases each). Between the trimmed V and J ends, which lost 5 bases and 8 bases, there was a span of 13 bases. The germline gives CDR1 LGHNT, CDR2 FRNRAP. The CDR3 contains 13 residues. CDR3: CASGDREGDEQFF. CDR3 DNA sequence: TGTGCTAGTGGTGACAGGGAGGGAGATGAGCAGTTCTTC.

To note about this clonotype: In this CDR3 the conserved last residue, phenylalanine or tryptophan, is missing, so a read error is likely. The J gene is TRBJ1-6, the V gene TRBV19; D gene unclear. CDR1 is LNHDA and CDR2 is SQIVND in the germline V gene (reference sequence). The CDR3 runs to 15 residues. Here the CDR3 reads CASTPQSSNNSPLHY. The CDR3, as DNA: TGTGCCAGTACACCACAGAGCTCCAATAATTCACCCCTCCACTAT.

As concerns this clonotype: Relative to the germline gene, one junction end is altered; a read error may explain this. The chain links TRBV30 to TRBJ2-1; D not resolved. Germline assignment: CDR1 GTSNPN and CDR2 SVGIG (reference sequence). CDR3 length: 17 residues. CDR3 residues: CAWSVMGPLLGVNVQFF. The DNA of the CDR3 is TGTGCCTGGAGTGTTATGGGCCCCCTCCTTGGGGTCAATGTGCAGTTCTTC.

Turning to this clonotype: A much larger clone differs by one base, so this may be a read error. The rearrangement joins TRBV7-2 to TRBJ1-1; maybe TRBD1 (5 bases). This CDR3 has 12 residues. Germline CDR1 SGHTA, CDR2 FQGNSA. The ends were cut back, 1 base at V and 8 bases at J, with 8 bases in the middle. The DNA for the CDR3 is TGTGCCAGCAGCTTAGAGCCAGGGGAAGCTTTCTTT. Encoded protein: CASSLEPGEAFF.

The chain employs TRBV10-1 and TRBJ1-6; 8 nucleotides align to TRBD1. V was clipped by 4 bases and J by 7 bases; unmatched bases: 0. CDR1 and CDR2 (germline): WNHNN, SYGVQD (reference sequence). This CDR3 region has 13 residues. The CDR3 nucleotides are TGCGCCAGCAGTGGGACAGGGAATTCACCCCTCCACTTT. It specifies CASSGTGNSPLHF.

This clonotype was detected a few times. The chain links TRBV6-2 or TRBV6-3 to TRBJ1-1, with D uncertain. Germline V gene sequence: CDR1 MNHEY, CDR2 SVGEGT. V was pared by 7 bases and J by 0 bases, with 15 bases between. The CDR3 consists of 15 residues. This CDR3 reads CASKMDHSLNTEAFF. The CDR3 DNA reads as TGTGCCAGCAAAATGGACCACTCCTTGAACACTGAAGCTTTCTTT.